What follows is one T cell receptor beta chain and its context. The antigen remains unidentified. This sample was taken from a study of siplizumab effects on memory and regulatory T cells. General study results and limits: Neither a naive nor a memory phenotype was assignable to roughly 75-96% of proliferating CD4+ or CD8+ clones.

Measured with immunoSEQ multiplex PCR; TCRdb has only the in-frame clones, and not every one. The data show tens of thousands of clones, roughly 96% seen once. This receptor was identified in a human donor in good health. Sequencing was carried out using naive CD8+ T cells sorted from blood.

In nucleotides, the CDR3 is TGTGCCAGCAGTGAAGGTCGCAGCCCCTCCTACGAGCAGTACTTC. The encoded protein is CASSEGRSPSYEQYF. V is TRBV6-1 and J is TRBJ2-7; D gene ambiguous. Germline-derived CDR1 and CDR2 are MNHNS and SASEGT. The CDR3 is 15 amino acids. V was shortened by 1 base and J by 0 bases, with 10 bases between the two germline ends.